Listed below are T cell receptor beta chains from one sample, sequenced in a study of blood T cell repertoires in COVID-19. Only in-frame clones appear in the TCRdb table, and some are missing; sequencing was by immunoSEQ multiplex PCR. The table has tens of thousands of clones, 75% to 90% seen once. The sequenced sample was peripheral blood. Receptors originate from an older man with acute or convalescent COVID-19. Each CDR3 is given with its conserved first and last residue. The D gene is left open where the match is weak. Size is stated for part of the rows, as once, few or many counts, or as a class when the clone is expanded.

j_call v_call d_call clone_size cdr3_aa cdr3_nt
TRBJ1-2 TRBV4-3 . . CASSEIPKPYGYTF TGCGCCAGCAGTGAAATCCCGAAGCCCTATGGCTACACCTTC
TRBJ2-7 TRBV6-5 TRBD1 once CASSRDRGREQYF TGTGCCAGCAGCAGGGACAGGGGGCGAGAGCAGTACTTC
TRBJ2-2 TRBV2 . . CASSGSSGHPGELFF TGTGCCAGCAGTGGATCCTCTGGCCATCCCGGGGAGCTGTTTTTT
TRBJ1-1 TRBV29-1 . . CSAYAGPNTEAFF TGCAGCGCCTATGCGGGGCCGAACACTGAAGCTTTCTTT
TRBJ2-7 TRBV6-6 . . CASMGQPTYEQYF TGTGCCAGCATGGGGCAGCCCACCTACGAGCAGTACTTC
TRBJ2-1 TRBV6-1 . . CASSETRPGEQFF TGTGCCAGCAGTGAGACCCGACCAGGAGAGCAGTTCTTC
TRBJ2-1 TRBV7-9 . . CASSPRNSGSYNEQFF TGTGCCAGCAGCCCACGAAACAGTGGATCCTACAATGAGCAGTTCTTC
TRBJ2-7 TRBV3-1/TRBV3-2 . . CASSQVGQGSEQYF TGTGCCAGCAGCCAAGTAGGGCAGGGAAGCGAGCAGTACTTC
TRBJ1-1 TRBV7-2 . . CASSLAGGGTEAFF TGTGCCAGCAGCTTAGCAGGGGGTGGCACTGAAGCTTTCTTT
TRBJ1-2 TRBV7-9 . . CASTSGDYGYTF TGTGCCAGCACCTCCGGGGATTATGGCTACACCTTC
TRBJ2-6 TRBV24-1 TRBD1 . CATSDAGQGGASGANVLTF TGTGCCACCAGTGACGCGGGACAGGGGGGCGCTTCTGGGGCCAACGTCCTGACTTTC
TRBJ2-7 TRBV11-3 TRBD1 once CASSPGQGNSYEQYF TGTGCCAGCAGCCCGGGACAGGGTAACTCCTACGAGCAGTACTTC
TRBJ1-3 TRBV4-3 . few CASSQRWGRASGNTIYF TGCGCCAGCAGCCAAAGGTGGGGGAGGGCCTCTGGAAACACCATATATTTT
TRBJ1-3 TRBV10-3 . once CAISGGTIYF TGTGCCATCTCCGGCGGCACCATATATTTT
TRBJ2-1 TRBV9 . once CASSVAPSAYSYNEQFF TGTGCCAGCAGCGTAGCACCCAGCGCTTACTCCTACAATGAGCAGTTCTTC
TRBJ2-5 TRBV19 TRBD2 . CASSTPPGLAGVPGETQYF TGTGCCAGTAGTACTCCCCCCGGACTAGCGGGAGTCCCGGGGGAGACCCAGTACTTC
TRBJ2-3 TRBV5-1 TRBD1 . CASSSPRQGRTDTQYF TGCGCCAGCAGCTCTCCAAGACAGGGACGCACAGATACGCAGTATTTT
TRBJ2-4 TRBV24-1 . . CATSDYDTLRYF TGTGCCACCAGTGATTATGACACTCTGAGGTACTTC
TRBJ2-7 TRBV7-9 TRBD2 . CASSLGPRLAVFNEQYF TGTGCCAGCAGCTTAGGGCCGAGACTAGCAGTGTTCAACGAGCAGTACTTC
TRBJ1-1 TRBV11-3 . . CASSLRPYTEAFF TGTGCCAGCAGCTTACGTCCGTACACTGAAGCTTTCTTT
TRBJ2-4 TRBV5-5 TRBD2 . CASSLDGAGGTKNIQYF TGTGCCAGCAGCTTGGATGGAGCGGGAGGGACCAAAAACATTCAGTACTTC
TRBJ2-4 TRBV25-1 . . CASCLQLAKNIQYF TGTGCCAGCTGTCTTCAGTTAGCCAAAAACATTCAGTACTTC
TRBJ2-5 TRBV29-1 TRBD2 . CSPFGFSGRDETQYF TGCAGCCCATTCGGATTTAGCGGGAGAGACGAGACCCAGTACTTC
TRBJ1-1 TRBV3-1/TRBV3-2 . . CASSQDRGGPDPNTEAFF TGTGCCAGCAGCCAAGATAGGGGTGGCCCAGACCCGAACACTGAAGCTTTCTTT
TRBJ2-1 TRBV6-6 . . CASSYTETGEQFF TGTGCCAGCAGTTACACAGAGACAGGAGAGCAGTTCTTC
TRBJ2-7 TRBV3-1/TRBV3-2 TRBD1 . CASSLDRGSYEQYF TGTGCCAGCAGCCTCGACAGGGGGTCCTACGAGCAGTACTTC
TRBJ2-7 TRBV28 TRBD1 . CASITSGGEAIYEQYF TGTGCCAGCATTACCTCAGGGGGAGAAGCCATTTACGAGCAGTACTTC
TRBJ1-1 TRBV11-2 TRBD1 few CASSLVAGGGNTEAFF TGTGCCAGCAGCTTAGTGGCAGGGGGCGGAAACACTGAAGCTTTCTTT
TRBJ2-3 TRBV18 TRBD2 . CASSRTSGRAGSTDTQYF TGTGCCAGCTCACGGACCAGCGGGAGGGCCGGGTCCACAGATACGCAGTATTTT
TRBJ1-5 TRBV7-9 . once CASSPSGIRNQPQHF TGTGCCAGCAGCCCCTCGGGGATCCGGAATCAGCCCCAGCATTTT
TRBJ2-1 TRBV28 TRBD2 . CASSLSGTRGTHWFF TGTGCCAGCAGTTTGTCCGGGACTAGAGGCACGCATTGGTTCTTC
TRBJ1-2 TRBV15 . once CATSKDRNYGYTF TGTGCCACCAGCAAGGACAGAAACTATGGCTACACCTTC
TRBJ2-5 TRBV9 . . CASSPMRETQYF TGTGCCAGCAGCCCGATGAGGGAGACCCAGTACTTC
TRBJ1-2 TRBV7-3 . . CASSSYPGDYGYTF TGTGCCAGCAGCTCTTACCCCGGTGACTATGGCTACACCTTC
TRBJ1-1 TRBV7-6 . few CASSLEPGMNTEAFF TGTGCCAGCAGCTTAGAACCAGGGATGAACACTGAAGCTTTCTTT
TRBJ2-5 TRBV28 . . CASGIIAQYF TGTGCCAGCGGTATCATAGCTCAGTACTTC
TRBJ2-2 TRBV12-3/TRBV12-4 . . CASSLIIGELFF TGTGCCAGCAGTTTAATCATCGGGGAGCTGTTTTTT
TRBJ1-5 TRBV5-6 TRBD1 . CASSPGTGSRQPQHF TGTGCCAGCAGCCCCGGGACAGGGTCCCGTCAGCCCCAGCATTTT
TRBJ2-7 TRBV21-1 . once CASVNAPSGRAHCGYF TGTGCCAGCGTGAACGCCCCTAGCGGGAGGGCCCACTGTGGGTACTTC
TRBJ1-2 TRBV5-4 TRBD1 once CASSLADRGVYGYTF TGTGCCAGCAGCTTGGCCGACAGGGGTGTCTATGGCTACACCTTC
TRBJ2-3 TRBV12-5 TRBD2 . CASGLGTSGTDTQYF TGTGCTAGTGGTTTGGGGACTAGCGGCACAGATACGCAGTATTTT
TRBJ1-2 TRBV6-5 . . CASSYVNFAGYTF TGTGCCAGCAGTTACGTTAACTTCGCTGGCTACACCTTC
TRBJ2-1 TRBV7-2 . . CASSPNREHNEQFF TGTGCCAGCAGCCCAAATAGAGAGCACAATGAGCAGTTCTTC
TRBJ2-1 TRBV7-3 TRBD2 . CASSLTLAGDGQFF TGTGCCAGCAGCTTAACTCTAGCGGGGGACGGTCAGTTCTTC
TRBJ1-6 TRBV18 TRBD1 . CASSGTGGLLENSPLHF TGTGCCAGCTCCGGGACAGGGGGCTTATTGGAAAATTCACCCCTCCACTTT
TRBJ2-5 TRBV21-1 . few CASKSGQGGETQYF TGTGCCAGCAAATCGGGACAGGGCGGGGAGACCCAGTACTTC
TRBJ1-2 TRBV10-3 . once CAISEREGYGYTF TGTGCCATCAGTGAACGGGAGGGCTATGGCTACACCTTC
TRBJ2-7 TRBV28 . . CASTGPDRLYF TGTGCCAGCACCGGGCCGGACAGACTGTACTTC